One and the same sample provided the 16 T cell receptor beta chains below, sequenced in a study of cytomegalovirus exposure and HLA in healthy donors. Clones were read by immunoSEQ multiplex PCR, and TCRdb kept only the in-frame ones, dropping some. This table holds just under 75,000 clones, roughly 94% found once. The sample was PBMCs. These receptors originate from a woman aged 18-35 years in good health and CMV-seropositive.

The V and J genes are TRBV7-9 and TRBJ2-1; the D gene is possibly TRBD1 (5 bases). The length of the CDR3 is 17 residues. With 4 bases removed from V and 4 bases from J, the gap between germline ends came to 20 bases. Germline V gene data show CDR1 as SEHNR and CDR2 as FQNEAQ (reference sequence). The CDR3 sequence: CASSSRVSQGLYNEQFF. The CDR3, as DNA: TGTGCCAGCAGCTCCCGGGTTTCTCAGGGTCTATACAATGAGCAGTTCTTC.

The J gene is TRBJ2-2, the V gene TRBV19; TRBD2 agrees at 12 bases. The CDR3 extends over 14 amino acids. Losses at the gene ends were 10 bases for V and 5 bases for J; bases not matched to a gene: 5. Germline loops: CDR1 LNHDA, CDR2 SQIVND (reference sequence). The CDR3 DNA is TGTGCCACTAGGACTAGCGGGGCGACCGGGGAGCTGTTTTTT. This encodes CATRTSGATGELFF.

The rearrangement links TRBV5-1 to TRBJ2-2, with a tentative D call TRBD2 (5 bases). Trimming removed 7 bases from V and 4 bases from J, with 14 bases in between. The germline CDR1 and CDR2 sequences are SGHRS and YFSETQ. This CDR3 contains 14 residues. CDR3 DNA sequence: TGCGCCAGCTCCGGGGAAGGGATCACCGGGGAGCTGTTTTTT. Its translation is CASSGEGITGELFF.

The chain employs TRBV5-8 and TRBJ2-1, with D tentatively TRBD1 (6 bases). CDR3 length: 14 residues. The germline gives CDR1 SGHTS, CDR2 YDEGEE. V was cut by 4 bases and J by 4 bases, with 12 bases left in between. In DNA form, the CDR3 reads TGTGCCAGCAGCAACAGGGATCAGTACAATGAGCAGTTCTTC. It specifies CASSNRDQYNEQFF.

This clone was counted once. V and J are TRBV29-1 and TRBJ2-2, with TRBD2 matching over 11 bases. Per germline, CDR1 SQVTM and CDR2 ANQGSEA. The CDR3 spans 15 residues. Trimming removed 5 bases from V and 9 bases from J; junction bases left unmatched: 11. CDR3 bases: TGCAGCGTTTCCGATCTAGCGGGGGGCCCCCGGGAGCTGTTTTTT. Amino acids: CSVSDLAGGPRELFF.

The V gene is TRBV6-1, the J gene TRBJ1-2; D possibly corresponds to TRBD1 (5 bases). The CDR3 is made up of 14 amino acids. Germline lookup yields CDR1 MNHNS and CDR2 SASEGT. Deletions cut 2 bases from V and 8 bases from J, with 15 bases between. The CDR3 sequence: CASSETRLGRGYTF. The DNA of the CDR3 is TGTGCCAGCAGTGAAACTCGGTTGGGGCGCGGCTACACCTTC.

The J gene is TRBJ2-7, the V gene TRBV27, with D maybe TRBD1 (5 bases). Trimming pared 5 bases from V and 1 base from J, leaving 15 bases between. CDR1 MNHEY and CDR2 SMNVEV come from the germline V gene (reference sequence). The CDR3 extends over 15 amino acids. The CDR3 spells CASSRLATGSYEQYF. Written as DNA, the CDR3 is TGTGCCAGCAGTCGGTTAGCCACAGGTTCCTACGAGCAGTACTTC.

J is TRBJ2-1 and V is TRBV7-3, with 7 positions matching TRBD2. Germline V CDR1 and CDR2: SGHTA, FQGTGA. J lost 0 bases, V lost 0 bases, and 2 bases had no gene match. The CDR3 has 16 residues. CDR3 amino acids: CASSLTGGSSYNEQFF. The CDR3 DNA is TGTGCCAGCAGCTTAACGGGGGGGAGCTCCTACAATGAGCAGTTCTTC.

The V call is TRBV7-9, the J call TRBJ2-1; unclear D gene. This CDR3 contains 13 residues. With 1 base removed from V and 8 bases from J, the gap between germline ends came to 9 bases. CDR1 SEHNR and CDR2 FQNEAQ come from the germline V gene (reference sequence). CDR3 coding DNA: TGTGCCAGCAGCTTAGGGCAGTTCCATGAGCAGTTCTTC. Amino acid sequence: CASSLGQFHEQFF.

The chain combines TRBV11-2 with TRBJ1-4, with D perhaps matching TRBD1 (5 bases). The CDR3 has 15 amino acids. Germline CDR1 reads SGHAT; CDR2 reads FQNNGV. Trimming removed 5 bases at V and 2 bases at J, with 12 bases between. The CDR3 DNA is TGTGCCAGCAGCATAACAGGAGCGACTAATGAAAAACTGTTTTTT. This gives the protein CASSITGATNEKLFF.

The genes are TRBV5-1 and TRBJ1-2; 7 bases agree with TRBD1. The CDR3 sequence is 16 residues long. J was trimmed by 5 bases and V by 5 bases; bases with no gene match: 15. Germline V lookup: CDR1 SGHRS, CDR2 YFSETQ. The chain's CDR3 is CASRYLTTGDGYGYTF. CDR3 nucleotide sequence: TGCGCCAGCAGGTACCTAACCACAGGGGACGGATATGGCTACACCTTC. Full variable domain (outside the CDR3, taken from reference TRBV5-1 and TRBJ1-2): KAGVTQTPRYLIKTRGQQVTLSCSPISGHRSVSWYQQTPGQGLQFLFEYFSETQRNKGNFPGRFSGRQFSNSRSEMNVSTLELGDSALYLCASRYLTTGDGYGYTFGSGTRLTVV.

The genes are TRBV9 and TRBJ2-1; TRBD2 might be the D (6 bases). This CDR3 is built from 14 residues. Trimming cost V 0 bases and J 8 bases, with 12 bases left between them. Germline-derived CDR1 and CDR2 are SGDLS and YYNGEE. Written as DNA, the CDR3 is TGTGCCAGCAGCGTAGATTTAGGAGGGTATGAGCAGTTCTTC. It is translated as CASSVDLGGYEQFF.

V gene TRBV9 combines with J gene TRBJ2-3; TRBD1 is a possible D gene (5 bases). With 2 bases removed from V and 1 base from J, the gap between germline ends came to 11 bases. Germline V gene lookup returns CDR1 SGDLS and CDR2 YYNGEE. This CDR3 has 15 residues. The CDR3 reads CASSVTQGRTDTQYF. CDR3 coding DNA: TGTGCCAGCAGCGTCACCCAGGGTCGCACAGATACGCAGTATTTT. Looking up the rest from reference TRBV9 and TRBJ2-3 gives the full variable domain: DSGVTQTPKHLITATGQRVTLRCSPRSGDLSVYWYQQSLDQGLQFLIQYYNGEERAKGNILERFSAQQFPDLHSELNLSSLELGDSALYFCASSVTQGRTDTQYFGPGTRLTVL.

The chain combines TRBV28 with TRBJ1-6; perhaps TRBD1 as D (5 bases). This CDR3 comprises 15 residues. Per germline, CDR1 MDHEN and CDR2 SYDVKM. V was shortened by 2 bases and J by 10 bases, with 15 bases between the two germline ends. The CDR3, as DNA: TGTGCCAGCAGTTTAGTAACAGGCGGGAGGTCACCCCTCCACTTT. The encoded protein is CASSLVTGGRSPLHF.

As DNA, the CDR3 is TGTGCCAGCAGTTTACCTGGACTAGCGGGGGAGACCGGGGAGCTGTTTTTT. It translates to CASSLPGLAGETGELFF. J is TRBJ2-2 and V is TRBV28; 13 bases agree with TRBD2. Germline-derived CDR1 and CDR2 are MDHEN and SYDVKM. V lost 2 bases to trimming and J lost 5 bases; unmatched junction nucleotides: 5. CDR3 length: 17 residues.

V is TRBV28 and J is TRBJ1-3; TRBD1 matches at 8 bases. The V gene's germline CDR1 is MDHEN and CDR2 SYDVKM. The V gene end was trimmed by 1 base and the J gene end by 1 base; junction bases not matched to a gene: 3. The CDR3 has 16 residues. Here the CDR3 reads CASSLFQGASGNTIYF. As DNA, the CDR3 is TGTGCCAGCAGTTTATTCCAGGGGGCATCTGGAAACACCATATATTTT.